Below are 5 T cell receptor beta chains sequenced from a single sample in a study of cytomegalovirus exposure and HLA in healthy donors. The PCR had 60 Vbeta and 13 Jbeta primers. Some clones are missing from TCRdb's copy, which holds only in-frame ones; the method was immunoSEQ multiplex PCR. The repertoire consists of around 130,000 clones, with 7% to 9.5% occurring once and the leading ten covering approximately 6.6%. Sample: PBMCs. The receptor set was obtained from a woman in her forties in good health and CMV-seropositive.

This clone was detected only a few times. This sequence joins TRBV2 and TRBJ2-7; 7 bases line up with TRBD1. The CDR3 runs 14 residues. Per the germline V gene, CDR1 is SNHLY and CDR2 is FYNNEI. V was pared by 1 base and J by 6 bases, with 6 bases of the junction left unmatched. The CDR3 region is CASSEGTGYAEQYF. Written as DNA, the CDR3 is TGTGCCAGCAGTGAAGGGACAGGTTACGCCGAGCAGTACTTC.

In this sample, this clone turned up a few times. The gene calls are TRBV19 and TRBJ1-5; a weak D match, TRBD1 (5 bases). The germline V gene has CDR1 LNHDA and CDR2 SQIVND (reference sequence). There are 17 residues in the CDR3. Trimming left V 1 base short and J 2 bases short, with 15 bases between. The CDR3, as DNA: TGTGCCAGTAGTATAGTGATGACAGATAAGGGCAATCAGCCCCAGCATTTT. Protein: CASSIVMTDKGNQPQHF.

V gene TRBV7-9 combines with J gene TRBJ2-3; TRBD1 matches at 8 bases. V shed 5 bases and J 0 bases; nucleotides not matched to a gene: 7. Germline assignment: CDR1 SEHNR and CDR2 FQNEAQ (reference sequence). CDR3 length: 16 amino acids. The CDR3 region is CASSKDRASSTDTQYF. In nucleotides, the CDR3 is TGTGCCAGCAGCAAGGACAGGGCCTCTAGCACAGATACGCAGTATTTT.

This sequence joins TRBV15 and TRBJ2-1; 15 nucleotides agree with TRBD2. In germline, CDR1 is LNHNV, CDR2 YYDKDF (reference sequence). J gave up 7 bases and V 5 bases, and 6 bases lay outside the gene matches. This CDR3 is 16 amino acids long. In nucleotides, the CDR3 is TGTGCCACCAGCCCAGGACTAGCGGGGGGGCAAAATGAGCAGTTCTTC. Its translation: CATSPGLAGGQNEQFF.

There are a few counts of this clone. This chain uses TRBV28 with TRBJ2-5; 7 nucleotides agree with TRBD1. The assigned J gene may be wrong: the sequence end matches TRBJ2-7 better. Germline CDR1 is MDHEN and CDR2 is SYDVKM. The CDR3 consists of 16 residues. Here the CDR3 reads CASSPVLGQHAYEQYF. CDR3 DNA: TGTGCCAGCAGTCCGGTTCTGGGACAGCATGCTTACGAGCAGTACTTC.